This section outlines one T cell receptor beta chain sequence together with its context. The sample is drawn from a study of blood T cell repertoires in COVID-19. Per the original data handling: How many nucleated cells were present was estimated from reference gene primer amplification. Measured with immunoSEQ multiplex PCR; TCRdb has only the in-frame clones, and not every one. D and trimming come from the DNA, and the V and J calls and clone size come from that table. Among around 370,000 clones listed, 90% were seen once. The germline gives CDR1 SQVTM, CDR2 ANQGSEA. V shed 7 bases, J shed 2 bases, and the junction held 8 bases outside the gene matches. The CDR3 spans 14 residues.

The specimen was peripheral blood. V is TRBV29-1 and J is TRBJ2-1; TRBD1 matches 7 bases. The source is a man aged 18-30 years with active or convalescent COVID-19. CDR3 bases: TGCAGCGGCGAGGGGGACAGAGCCTACAATGAGCAGTTCTTC. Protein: CSGEGDRAYNEQFF.